Listed below are T cell receptor beta chains from one sample, sequenced in a study of blood T cell repertoires in COVID-19. Libraries were prepared by immunoSEQ multiplex PCR; TCRdb keeps only in-frame clonotypes and omits some of them. The profile covers about 170,000 clones, with 70% to 85% appearing a single time and around 1.2% taken by the ten largest. The material sequenced was peripheral blood. These TCRs come from a man aged 60 to 69 who had recovered from COVID-19. Each CDR3 is given with its conserved first and last residue. Fields, in order: CDR3 protein, CDR3 DNA, D gene, clone size, CDR3 length, V gene, J gene. The D gene is left open where the match is weak. The size field is filled for only some rows; it gives once, few, many or a size class.

CDR3 protein: CASSQGQGGSADTQYF; CDR3 DNA: TGTGCCAGCAGCCAAGGACAGGGGGGCTCCGCGGATACGCAGTATTTT; D gene: TRBD1; clone size: .; CDR3 length: 16; V gene: TRBV4-2; J gene: TRBJ2-3
CDR3 protein: CASSRAGSPYEDTQYF; CDR3 DNA: TGTGCCAGCAGTCGAGCGGGGTCGCCCTACGAGGATACGCAGTATTTT; D gene: TRBD2; clone size: few; CDR3 length: 16; V gene: TRBV6-2/TRBV6-3; J gene: TRBJ2-3
CDR3 protein: CASSREPPETQYF; CDR3 DNA: TGTGCCAGCAGCCGCGAGCCCCCAGAGACCCAGTACTTC; D gene: .; clone size: .; CDR3 length: 13; V gene: TRBV11-1; J gene: TRBJ2-5
CDR3 protein: CASSPPVANTEAFF; CDR3 DNA: TGTGCCAGCAGTCCCCCTGTGGCGAACACTGAAGCTTTCTTT; D gene: .; clone size: few; CDR3 length: 14; V gene: TRBV6-2/TRBV6-3; J gene: TRBJ1-1
CDR3 protein: CASSDPLAFSSTDTQYF; CDR3 DNA: TGTGCCAGCAGCGACCCACTAGCGTTTTCTAGCACAGATACGCAGTATTTT; D gene: TRBD2; clone size: once; CDR3 length: 17; V gene: TRBV9; J gene: TRBJ2-3
CDR3 protein: CASSYSGGGGNIQYF; CDR3 DNA: TGTGCCAGCAGTTACTCCGGGGGTGGGGGAAACATTCAGTACTTC; D gene: .; clone size: .; CDR3 length: 15; V gene: TRBV6-5; J gene: TRBJ2-4
CDR3 protein: CASSSEGAGGAYGYTF; CDR3 DNA: TGTGCCAGCAGCTCAGAGGGGGCAGGGGGCGCCTATGGCTACACCTTC; D gene: TRBD1; clone size: once; CDR3 length: 16; V gene: TRBV7-2; J gene: TRBJ1-2
CDR3 protein: CASSLQGNTEAFF; CDR3 DNA: TGTGCCAGCAGTTTACAGGGGAACACTGAAGCTTTCTTT; D gene: .; clone size: few; CDR3 length: 13; V gene: TRBV12-3/TRBV12-4; J gene: TRBJ1-1
CDR3 protein: CASRRGETQYF; CDR3 DNA: TGTGCCAGCAGAAGAGGGGAGACCCAGTACTTC; D gene: .; clone size: .; CDR3 length: 11; V gene: TRBV6-5; J gene: TRBJ2-5
CDR3 protein: CASSSAPRGGGRGNEQFF; CDR3 DNA: TGTGCCAGCAGCTCGGCACCCAGAGGCGGGGGGCGGGGGAATGAGCAGTTCTTC; D gene: TRBD2; clone size: .; CDR3 length: 18; V gene: TRBV13; J gene: TRBJ2-1
CDR3 protein: CASSIGGFPNTEAFF; CDR3 DNA: TGTGCCAGTAGTATAGGAGGGTTCCCGAACACTGAAGCTTTCTTT; D gene: .; clone size: .; CDR3 length: 15; V gene: TRBV19; J gene: TRBJ1-1
CDR3 protein: CASSFTSFYEQYF; CDR3 DNA: TGTGCCAGCAGCTTTACTAGTTTCTACGAGCAGTACTTC; D gene: .; clone size: .; CDR3 length: 13; V gene: TRBV11-1; J gene: TRBJ2-7
CDR3 protein: CASGSNRQPHSGYTF; CDR3 DNA: TGCGCCAGCGGTTCGAATAGACAACCCCATAGTGGCTACACCTTC; D gene: .; clone size: .; CDR3 length: 15; V gene: TRBV5-1; J gene: TRBJ1-2
CDR3 protein: CASSRGQGVDEQFF; CDR3 DNA: TGTGCCAGCAGCAGGGGACAGGGGGTTGATGAGCAGTTCTTC; D gene: TRBD1; clone size: once; CDR3 length: 14; V gene: TRBV3-1/TRBV3-2; J gene: TRBJ2-1
CDR3 protein: CASSPIQGGSTGELFF; CDR3 DNA: TGTGCCAGCAGCCCTATTCAGGGGGGAAGCACCGGGGAGCTGTTTTTT; D gene: .; clone size: .; CDR3 length: 16; V gene: TRBV9; J gene: TRBJ2-2
CDR3 protein: CASSPGQGTYNEQFF; CDR3 DNA: TGTGCCAGCAGCCCCGGACAGGGGACCTACAATGAGCAGTTCTTC; D gene: TRBD1; clone size: .; CDR3 length: 15; V gene: TRBV13; J gene: TRBJ2-1
CDR3 protein: CASSPGTGSGGYTF; CDR3 DNA: TGTGCCAGCTCGCCTGGGACAGGGAGTGGTGGCTACACCTTC; D gene: TRBD1; clone size: .; CDR3 length: 14; V gene: TRBV18; J gene: TRBJ1-2
CDR3 protein: CATSLNRAAWDPEAFF; CDR3 DNA: TGTGCCACCAGCCTTAACAGGGCCGCTTGGGACCCTGAAGCTTTCTTT; D gene: .; clone size: .; CDR3 length: 16; V gene: TRBV15; J gene: TRBJ1-1
CDR3 protein: CASSFTGSGDSNEQFF; CDR3 DNA: TGTGCCAGCAGCTTCACGGGTAGCGGGGATTCCAATGAGCAGTTCTTC; D gene: TRBD2; clone size: once; CDR3 length: 16; V gene: TRBV11-3; J gene: TRBJ2-1
CDR3 protein: CASRGQGDTEAFF; CDR3 DNA: TGTGCCAGTAGAGGACAGGGGGACACTGAAGCTTTCTTT; D gene: TRBD1; clone size: .; CDR3 length: 13; V gene: TRBV19; J gene: TRBJ1-1
CDR3 protein: CASSLGWQGIYEQYF; CDR3 DNA: TGTGCCAGCAGCTTAGGCTGGCAGGGGATCTACGAGCAGTACTTC; D gene: .; clone size: .; CDR3 length: 15; V gene: TRBV7-9; J gene: TRBJ2-7
CDR3 protein: CASSIRQGTDTQYF; CDR3 DNA: TGTGCCAGTAGTATCCGGCAGGGGACAGATACGCAGTATTTT; D gene: .; clone size: .; CDR3 length: 14; V gene: TRBV19; J gene: TRBJ2-3
CDR3 protein: CSAGQGAGELFF; CDR3 DNA: TGCAGCGCAGGACAGGGGGCCGGGGAGCTGTTTTTT; D gene: TRBD1; clone size: .; CDR3 length: 12; V gene: TRBV29-1; J gene: TRBJ2-2
CDR3 protein: CASSVGQGAKNIQYF; CDR3 DNA: TGTGCCAGCAGCGTGGGACAGGGGGCAAAAAACATTCAGTACTTC; D gene: TRBD1; clone size: once; CDR3 length: 15; V gene: TRBV7-2; J gene: TRBJ2-4
CDR3 protein: CASSYGARTETQYF; CDR3 DNA: TGTGCCAGCAGTTACGGTGCTAGAACAGAGACCCAGTACTTC; D gene: .; clone size: .; CDR3 length: 14; V gene: TRBV6-5; J gene: TRBJ2-5
CDR3 protein: CASSHEGLAGKDTQYF; CDR3 DNA: TGTGCCAGCAGCCATGAGGGACTAGCGGGGAAAGATACGCAGTATTTT; D gene: TRBD2; clone size: .; CDR3 length: 16; V gene: TRBV3-1/TRBV3-2; J gene: TRBJ2-3
CDR3 protein: CASSQRGLAISDTQYF; CDR3 DNA: TGTGCCAGCAGCCAAAGGGGGCTAGCAATATCAGATACGCAGTATTTT; D gene: TRBD1; clone size: once; CDR3 length: 16; V gene: TRBV7-3; J gene: TRBJ2-3
CDR3 protein: CASSSHIRGSNQPQHF; CDR3 DNA: TGTGCCAGTAGTAGTCATATTCGGGGGAGCAATCAGCCCCAGCATTTT; D gene: .; clone size: few; CDR3 length: 16; V gene: TRBV19; J gene: TRBJ1-5
CDR3 protein: CAVAGAGNTIYF; CDR3 DNA: TGTGCCGTTGCAGGTGCTGGAAACACCATATATTTT; D gene: .; clone size: .; CDR3 length: 12; V gene: TRBV6-5; J gene: TRBJ1-3